This T cell receptor beta chain was retrieved from a study of blood T cell repertoires in COVID-19. The CDR3 sequence is 12 residues long. With 0 bases removed from V and 9 bases from J, the gap between germline ends came to 6 bases. In germline, CDR1 is SGHTA, CDR2 FQGTGA. The repertoire was sequenced with immunoSEQ multiplex PCR; TCRdb's copy has only in-frame clones and lacks some. The sample carries more than 350,000 clones, around 87% recorded once. The origin of this receptor is a young woman with COVID-19, enrolled during active disease. The chain uses TRBV7-3 and TRBJ2-1; possibly TRBD2 for D (6 bases). Material: peripheral blood. The CDR3, as DNA: TGTGCCAGCAGCTTAACCGGGGGTGAGCAGTTCTTC. Its protein is CASSLTGGEQFF.